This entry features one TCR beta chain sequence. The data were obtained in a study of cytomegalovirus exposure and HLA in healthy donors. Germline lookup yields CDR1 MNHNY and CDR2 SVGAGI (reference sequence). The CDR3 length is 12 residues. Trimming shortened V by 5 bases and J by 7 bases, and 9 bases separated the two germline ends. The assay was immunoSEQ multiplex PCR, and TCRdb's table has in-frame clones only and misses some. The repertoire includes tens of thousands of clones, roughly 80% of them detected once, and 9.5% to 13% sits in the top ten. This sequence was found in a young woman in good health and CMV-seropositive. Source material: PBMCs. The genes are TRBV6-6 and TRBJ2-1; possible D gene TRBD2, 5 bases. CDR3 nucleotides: TGTGCCAGCAGTCACCCGGGAAATGAGCAGTTCTTC. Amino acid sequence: CASSHPGNEQFF.